Only a few counts were recorded for the clone carrying this TCR beta chain. The antigen is unknown. This CDR3 is 15 amino acids long. With 6 bases clipped from V and 3 bases from J, the junction kept 8 bases outside the gene matches. Germline CDR1 reads MDHEN; CDR2 reads SYDVKM. At the Johns Hopkins FTIC core, DNA taken from cultured CD4+ T cells was sequenced by way of the Oncomine TCR Beta short-read assay. From cultured CD4+ T cells, genomic DNA was extracted. A single record per CDR3 protein comes from TCRdb applying MiXCR to the PCR reads. This sample carries around 6,400 distinct CDR3 sequences, approximately 52% of them seen once, and the ten largest clones take more than 20%. This record belongs to a study of vaccination and CD4 T cells after COVID-19. Documented treatment: roughly 10-day PBMC culture with coronavirus spike peptide pools or control peptides (ViraFEST assay). According to the study, CD4+ T cells from the unexposed donor were gathered ahead of the COVID-19 pandemic (2011-2018).

The clonotype originates from a human donor in good health. The material sequenced was CD4+ T cells from blood, cultured in vitro. The genes are TRBV28 and TRBJ1-5; 7 positions match TRBD1. CDR3 region: CASSPGGQANQPQHF. Here the CDR3 DNA reads TGTGCCAGCAGCCCAGGGGGGCAGGCCAATCAGCCCCAGCATTTT.